A selection of T cell receptor beta chains follows, all from one sample in a study of control samples from healthy donors and cancer patients. Libraries were prepared by immunoSEQ multiplex PCR; TCRdb keeps only in-frame clonotypes and omits some of them. Among more than 85,000 clones listed, 83% were seen once. The sequencing sample was made of blood. These receptors all come from a woman in her forties or fifties in good health. Each CDR3 is given without its conserved first and last residue. Fields, in order: clone size, V gene, J gene, CDR3 protein. A row's size may be missing; if present it is once, few, many or a size class.

>.|TRBV15|TRBJ2-3
ATSRGRGGVIDTQY
>.|TRBV7-9|TRBJ2-1
ASSPGQVNEQF
>.|TRBV27|TRBJ2-7
ASSLQTGPRGREQY
>.|TRBV4-2|TRBJ1-1
ASSQGNTGSAEAF
>once|TRBV4-2|TRBJ2-1
ASSQARGQAHNEQF
>.|TRBV7-9|TRBJ2-7
ASSSTSVGLTYEQY
>.|TRBV11-2|TRBJ2-7
ASSLLGQGRYEQY
>.|TRBV12-3/TRBV12-4|TRBJ1-2
ASLGQPEMRYT
>few|TRBV6-5|TRBJ2-1
ASNRLAGDNEQF
>.|TRBV7-2|TRBJ2-7
ASSLQVGSSYEQY
>.|TRBV29-1|TRBJ2-7
SVEDGKGSSYEQY
>.|TRBV19|TRBJ2-3
ASSPRLAGTAEAQY
>.|TRBV21-1|TRBJ2-5
ASSKRGETETQY
>.|TRBV6-5|TRBJ2-2
ASSFTGELF
>.|TRBV7-9|TRBJ1-2
ASSLDRPIYGYT
>few|TRBV2|TRBJ1-2
ASSGTGTGYGYT
>once|TRBV7-8|TRBJ2-3
ASSLEVMGTDTQY
>.|TRBV15|TRBJ1-4
ATSRPGATNEKLF
>.|TRBV11-1|TRBJ2-1
ASSYPGGVNEQF
>.|TRBV5-1|TRBJ2-3
ASSPGLLTDTQY
>once|TRBV5-4|TRBJ1-6
ASSLGQGNSPLH
>.|TRBV11-2|TRBJ2-7
ASSSTWGEQY
>.|TRBV5-4|TRBJ2-3
ASSLGTTTDTQY
>.|TRBV7-8|TRBJ2-1
ASSLRQEQF
>.|TRBV3-1/TRBV3-2|TRBJ2-1
ASNQGIAKLLDNEQF
>.|TRBV12-3/TRBV12-4|TRBJ1-5
ASRPGGHQPQH
>once|TRBV10-3|TRBJ2-2
AISDRLAGGNTGELF
>.|TRBV27|TRBJ2-3
ASSLYNTDTQY
>.|TRBV2|TRBJ2-3
ASSEAGYTDTQY
>.|TRBV28|TRBJ1-5
ASENRGGEYSNQPQH
>.|TRBV3-1/TRBV3-2|TRBJ1-2
ASSQDLGRANYGYT
>.|TRBV11-2|TRBJ1-4
ASSPRQGANEKLF
>.|TRBV5-1|TRBJ1-2
ASSLEGMDYGYT
>.|TRBV6-5|TRBJ2-1
ASRKADLYNEQF
>.|TRBV9|TRBJ2-1
ASSVGASGRVDEQF
>once|TRBV6-5|TRBJ2-2
ASTHGVTGELF
>.|TRBV3-1/TRBV3-2|TRBJ1-2
ASSLRDRGLRGYT
>.|TRBV6-6|TRBJ1-1
ASTNWAGRRDTEAF
>.|TRBV7-2|TRBJ1-4
ASSSADIYEKLF
>.|TRBV24-1|TRBJ2-5
ATSDIGQGKETQY
>.|TRBV27|TRBJ1-6
ASSSPGTGPGSPLH
>.|TRBV5-6|TRBJ2-7
ASRLGGGNSYEQY
>.|TRBV5-4|TRBJ2-2
ASSLDRGVNTGELF
>few|TRBV5-1|TRBJ1-4
ASSLVTATNEKLF
>.|TRBV28|TRBJ2-7
ASSSGLAGGPLREQY
>.|TRBV28|TRBJ1-6
ASSSGTNSPLH
>few|TRBV5-1|TRBJ2-7
ASSLEQGYYEQY
>few|TRBV5-5|TRBJ2-6
ASSLRDRDKTGANVLT
>.|TRBV11-2|TRBJ1-1
ASSAWGSNTEAF